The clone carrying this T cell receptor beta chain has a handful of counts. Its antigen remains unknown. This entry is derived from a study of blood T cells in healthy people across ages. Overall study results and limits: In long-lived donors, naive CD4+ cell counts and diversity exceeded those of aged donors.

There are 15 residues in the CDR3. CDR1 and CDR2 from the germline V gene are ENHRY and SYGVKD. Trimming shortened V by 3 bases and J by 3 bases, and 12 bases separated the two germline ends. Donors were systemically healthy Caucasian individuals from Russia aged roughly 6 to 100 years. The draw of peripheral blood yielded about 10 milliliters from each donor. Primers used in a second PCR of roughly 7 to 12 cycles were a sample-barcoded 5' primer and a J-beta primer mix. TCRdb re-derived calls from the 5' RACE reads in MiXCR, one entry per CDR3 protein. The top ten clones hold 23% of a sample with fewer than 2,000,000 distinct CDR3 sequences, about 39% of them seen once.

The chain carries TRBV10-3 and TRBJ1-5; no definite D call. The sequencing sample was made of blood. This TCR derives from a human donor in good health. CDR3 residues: CAISDRADFNQPQHF. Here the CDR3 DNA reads TGTGCCATCAGTGATCGGGCGGATTTCAATCAGCCCCAGCATTTT.